Sequencing of this T cell receptor beta chain was carried out in a study of T-cell reconstitution after alpha-beta-depleted transplantation in children (dated by TCRdb to the mid-2010s). The study in broad terms: Using TCR repertoire profiling, the study quantitatively followed how T-cell immune reconstitution unfolded in children after TCRalphabeta/CD19-depleted allogeneic hematopoietic cell transplantation.

The library was produced with PCR. The sample was run on an Illumina HiSeq 2500. To normalize quantification of the TCRbeta repertoire, the TCR libraries were built with molecular barcoding that relied on unique molecular identifiers. The raw public reads went through TCRdb reprocessing: fastp at Q25, MiXCR clone calling, in-frame beta chains kept. Rows merge per CDR3 protein into single entries with the most common DNA and genes. Counted in this sample were about 400,000 distinct CDR3 sequences; approximately 20% of them appeared once. The ten largest clones represent 3.8% of the sample. Concerning this clonotype: Its antigen is unknown. Qualities for individual bases were not recorded, and no much larger clone is one base off.

The germline V gene (reference sequence) specifies LNHNV as CDR1 and YYDKDF as CDR2. V lost 5 bases and J lost 3 bases; the stretch between them is 12 bases long. From cysteine to phenylalanine, the CDR3 is 14 amino acids long. Only CDR3 DNA is held: 42 bases, read in frame from base 1. The chain is made from TRBV15 and TRBJ2-3; the D gene lacks a confident call. Here the sequenced sample was PBMCs from the stem cell graft donor, taken from the stem cell graft. This sequence originates from a human donor who donated a stem cell graft to a child with acute myeloid leukemia. The CDR3 sequence is CATSRRRSTDTQYF. The DNA is TGTGCCACCAGCCGCCGCCGGTCAACAGATACGCAGTATTTT.